These 20 T cell receptor beta chains originate from one sample sequenced in a study of response to subunit inactivated influenza vaccine. MiXCR, applied by TCRdb to the RT-PCR reads, yields one record per CDR3 protein. There are around 180,000 distinct CDR3 sequences in the sample; around 9.2% occur only once, and approximately 11% lies in the top ten. Here the sequenced sample was non-naive T cells sorted from PBMCs, taken on the day of vaccination. These receptors originate from a man aged 50 to 59 who received an inactivated influenza vaccine.

The rearrangement links TRBV6-2 or TRBV6-3 to TRBJ2-2; TRBD1 agrees at 8 bases. With V trimmed by 6 bases and J by 5 bases, 8 bases remained unmatched. Germline V gene data show CDR1 as MNHEY and CDR2 as SVGEGT. This CDR3 comprises 15 residues. The CDR3 region is CASSYTGGGTGELFF. The CDR3, as DNA: TGTGCCAGCAGCTATACAGGGGGAGGAACCGGGGAGCTGTTTTTT.

This clonotype was detected ten times or more. The chain carries TRBV20-1 and TRBJ1-5; D is ambiguous. V lost 1 base to trimming and J lost 3 bases, with 7 bases between them. CDR1 DFQATT and CDR2 SNEGSKA come from the germline V gene (reference sequence). CDR3 length: 13 residues. The CDR3 sequence: CSARGVYNQPQHF. The CDR3 DNA reads as TGCAGTGCTAGAGGGGTATACAATCAGCCCCAGCATTTT.

In its sample, this clonotype was seen a few times. V is TRBV7-2 and J is TRBJ2-1; 8 bases map to TRBD1. V trimming: 5 bases; J trimming: 9 bases; junction bases outside the gene matches: 9. The length of the CDR3 is 14 residues. Per germline, CDR1 SGHTA and CDR2 FQGNSA. CDR3 DNA: TGTGCCAGCAGCCCGCGACAGGGGCCGGGTGAGCAGTTCTTC. Its protein is CASSPRQGPGEQFF. Variable domain in full (rest from reference TRBV7-2 and TRBJ2-1): GAGVSQSPSNKVTEKGKDVELRCDPISGHTALYWYRQSLGQGLEFLIYFQGNSAPDKSGLPSDRFSAERTGGSVSTLTIQRTQQEDSAVYLCASSPRQGPGEQFFGPGTRLTVL.

This chain uses TRBV10-3 with TRBJ2-4; 11 bases are a match to TRBD2. The CDR3 has 17 residues. V gave up 3 bases and J gave up 3 bases; unmatched junction bases: 7. Germline V gene data show CDR1 as ENHRY and CDR2 as SYGVKD. In DNA form, the CDR3 reads TGTGCCATCAGTGACGTTGGACTAGCGGGCCACAAAAACATTCAGTACTTC. This sequence encodes CAISDVGLAGHKNIQYF.

In its sample, this clonotype was seen many times. The genes are TRBV3-1 and TRBJ2-1, with 13 bases identical to TRBD2. J gave up 6 bases and V 3 bases, and 5 bases lay outside the gene matches. CDR1 and CDR2 (germline): LGHDT, YNNKEL (reference sequence). The CDR3 has 16 residues. CDR3 nucleotides: TGTGCCAGCAGCCAGGGACTAGCGGGACGTACCAATGAGCAGTTCTTC. It yields the protein CASSQGLAGRTNEQFF.

This chain uses TRBV6-1 with TRBJ2-7, with no clear D. Germline CDR1 is MNHNS and CDR2 is SASEGT. The CDR3 runs 17 residues. The V and J ends lost 6 bases and 2 bases respectively, with 23 bases between them. The DNA of the CDR3 is TGTGCCAGCAGGCTCGGCGGCCTGACCTCCGGCCCCTACGAGCAGTACTTC. Encoded protein: CASRLGGLTSGPYEQYF.

There are a few counts of this clonotype. The genes are TRBV5-1 and TRBJ2-7, with TRBD1 matching 8 bases. Unmatched junction bases numbered 2, after V lost 0 bases and J lost 0 bases. The CDR3 is 15 residues long. Germline lookup yields CDR1 SGHRS and CDR2 YFSETQ. The CDR3 is CASSLGTGSSYEQYF. For the CDR3, the DNA is TGCGCCAGCAGCTTGGGGACAGGGAGCTCCTACGAGCAGTACTTC. The whole variable domain, filled in from reference TRBV5-1 and TRBJ2-7, reads KAGVTQTPRYLIKTRGQQVTLSCSPISGHRSVSWYQQTPGQGLQFLFEYFSETQRNKGNFPGRFSGRQFSNSRSEMNVSTLELGDSALYLCASSLGTGSSYEQYFGPGTRLTVT.

This clonotype was observed a few times. V and J are TRBV29-1 and TRBJ2-3, with D tentatively TRBD1 (5 bases). The germline CDR1 and CDR2 sequences are SQVTM and ANQGSEA. This CDR3 comprises 14 residues. Trimming cost V 1 base and J 5 bases, with 13 bases left between them. CDR3 in amino acids: CSVEVPPGIDTQYF. The CDR3 nucleotides are TGCAGCGTTGAAGTACCCCCAGGGATAGATACGCAGTATTTT.

This clonotype was counted ten times or more. The chain uses TRBV20-1 and TRBJ2-5, with D maybe TRBD2 (6 bases). Trimming shortened V by 0 bases and J by 4 bases, and 12 bases separated the two germline ends. Germline loops: CDR1 DFQATT, CDR2 SNEGSKA (reference sequence). The CDR3 runs to 14 residues. The CDR3 here is CSARDSGLRETQYF. The CDR3 bases are TGCAGTGCTAGAGACTCCGGACTACGAGAGACCCAGTACTTC.

This clonotype has a count of ten or more. This chain links TRBV4-3 with TRBJ2-2; D is possibly TRBD1 or TRBD2 (5 bases each). With 4 bases removed from V and 0 bases from J, the gap between germline ends came to 15 bases. CDR1 and CDR2 (germline): LGHNA, YSLEER. This CDR3 region has 17 residues. CDR3 region: CASSRPGRDSNTGELFF. The CDR3 bases are TGCGCCAGCAGCCGCCCGGGACGGGATTCGAACACCGGGGAGCTGTTTTTT.

This clonotype was observed a few times. The chain recombines TRBV7-3 with TRBJ2-5; no clear D. V was shortened by 1 base and J by 2 bases, with 5 bases between the two germline ends. Germline V lookup: CDR1 SGHTA, CDR2 FQGTGA. CDR3 length: 13 amino acids. The CDR3 loop is CASSLIQQETQYF. In DNA, the CDR3 is TGTGCCAGCAGCTTAATACAGCAAGAGACCCAGTACTTC.

This chain joins TRBV11-2 and TRBJ2-1, with no clear D. The CDR3 length is 14 residues. The germline V and J ends were trimmed by 0 bases and 7 bases, with 10 bases remaining between them. Germline V CDR1 and CDR2: SGHAT, FQNNGV. CDR3 residues: CASSLDRLGNEQFF. The CDR3, as DNA: TGTGCCAGCAGCTTAGATCGTTTGGGGAATGAGCAGTTCTTC.

This clonotype was counted ten times or more. One junction end does not reproduce the germline sequence, and a read error may be involved. The chain combines TRBV6-2 or TRBV6-3 with TRBJ2-7; no reliable D call. CDR1 MNHEY and CDR2 SVGEGT come from the germline V gene. The CDR3 spans 11 residues. The CDR3 loop is CASSHSYEQYF. The DNA of the CDR3 is TGTGCCAGCAGTCACTCCTACGAGCAGTACTTC.

To note about this clonotype: Mismatch with germline at one junction end may stem from a read error. The chain combines TRBV5-3 with TRBJ2-7; the D gene is possibly TRBD2 (5 bases). TRBV5-3 falls under the ORF class, with uncertain function. The CDR3 runs 14 residues. The CDR3 loop is CARGPGLLFYAQYF. The CDR3 DNA reads TGTGCCAGGGGCCCCGGACTCCTCTTCTACGCGCAGTACTTC.

The table lists this clonotype with a few counts. This CDR3 is CASSLTRDRGTETQYF. The DNA of the CDR3 is TGTGCCAGCAGCTTAACTCGGGACAGGGGAACCGAGACCCAGTACTTC. The genes are TRBV5-8 and TRBJ2-5; 10 nucleotides line up with TRBD1. The germline CDR1 and CDR2 sequences are SGHTS and YDEGEE. J lost 5 bases, V lost 2 bases, and 9 bases had no gene match. CDR3 length equals 16 residues.

V usage is TRBV6-5 and J usage is TRBJ2-1, with D unclear. With 7 bases removed from V and 5 bases from J, the gap between germline ends came to 6 bases. CDR1 and CDR2 (germline): MNHEY, SVGAGI. The CDR3 has 11 amino acids. CDR3 DNA sequence: TGTGCCAGCACGGAAAACAATGAGCAGTTCTTC. As protein: CASTENNEQFF.

This clonotype was detected only a few times. The J gene is TRBJ2-4, the V gene TRBV18; D perhaps matches TRBD1 (5 bases). Between the trimmed V and J ends, which lost 4 bases and 5 bases, there was a span of 9 bases. The CDR3 totals 13 residues. Germline CDR1 and CDR2: KGHSH and LQKENI. The CDR3 DNA reads as TGTGCCAGCTCACTTGGGGCCGAAAACATTCAGTACTTC. It translates to CASSLGAENIQYF. The full variable domain, in which reference TRBV18 and TRBJ2-4 provide the parts outside the CDR3, is NAGVMQNPRHLVRRRGQEARLRCSPMKGHSHVYWYRQLPEEGLKFMVYLQKENIIDESGMPKERFSAEFPKEGPSILRIQQVVRGDSAAYFCASSLGAENIQYFGAGTRLSVL.

This clonotype has a handful of counts. The chain carries TRBV5-1 and TRBJ1-1, with D tentatively TRBD1 (6 bases). With 4 bases removed from V and 4 bases from J, the gap between germline ends came to 8 bases. The germline V gene has CDR1 SGHRS and CDR2 YFSETQ. This CDR3 comprises 12 residues. CDR3 DNA sequence: TGCGCCAGCAGCGTCAGGGGCACTGAAGCTTTCTTT. Its translation is CASSVRGTEAFF.

This clonotype was recorded a few times. The gene calls are TRBV18 and TRBJ2-7, with 9 bases that match TRBD1. Germline V CDR1 and CDR2: KGHSH, LQKENI. With 0 bases clipped from V and 1 base from J, the junction kept 1 base outside the gene matches. CDR3 length: 15 amino acids. CDR3 in DNA: TGTGCCAGCTCACCACCTGGGACAGGGTCCTACGAGCAGTACTTC. Translating gives CASSPPGTGSYEQYF.

The gene calls are TRBV20-1 and TRBJ2-7; 7 bases are a match to TRBD2. CDR3 length: 14 residues. Germline lookup yields CDR1 DFQATT and CDR2 SNEGSKA (reference sequence). Trimming cost V 6 bases and J 2 bases; bases outside gene matches: 10. The CDR3 spells CSAQGWTSPYEQYF. The CDR3 nucleotides read TGCAGTGCCCAAGGGTGGACTAGTCCCTACGAGCAGTACTTC.